This entry is about one TCR beta chain. Per the original data handling: Amplified reference gene primers provided the basis for estimating nucleated cell counts. The assay was immunoSEQ multiplex PCR, and TCRdb's table has in-frame clones only and misses some. From that table come the V and J calls and clone size; the DNA was used to work out D and trimming. The table records around 280,000 clones, around 90% of them present only once. These data come from a study of blood T cell repertoires in COVID-19. Whole-study context: The study drew acute and convalescent COVID-19 samples from the United States, Italy and Spain. PBMCs, B-cell-depleted T cells, or T cells were the source of the cDNA or gDNA that made up the material.

This sequence was found in a woman between 45 and 60 years old who had recovered from COVID-19. Specimen: peripheral blood.

The CDR3 nucleotides are TGTGCCAGCAGGGGAGCAGTCACCCGAGGCACCGGGGAGCTGTTTTTT. Encoded protein: CASRGAVTRGTGELFF. V gene TRBV7-2 combines with J gene TRBJ2-2; a weak D match, TRBD2 (5 bases). V lost 6 bases, J lost 4 bases, and 18 bases lay in between. The CDR3 runs 16 residues. Looked up from germline, CDR1 is SGHTA and CDR2 is FQGNSA.